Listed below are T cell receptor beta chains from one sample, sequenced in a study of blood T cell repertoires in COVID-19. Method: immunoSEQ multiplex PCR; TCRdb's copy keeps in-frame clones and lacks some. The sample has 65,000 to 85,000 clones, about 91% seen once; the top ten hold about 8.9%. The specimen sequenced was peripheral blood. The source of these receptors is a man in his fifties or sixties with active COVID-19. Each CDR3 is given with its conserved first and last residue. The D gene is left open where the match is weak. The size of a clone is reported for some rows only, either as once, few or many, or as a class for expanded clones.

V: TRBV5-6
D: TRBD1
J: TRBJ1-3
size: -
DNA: TGTGCCAGCAGCTCTCTCGGCCAGGGGGCAGGCTCTGGAAACACCATATATTTT
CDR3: CASSSLGQGAGSGNTIYF

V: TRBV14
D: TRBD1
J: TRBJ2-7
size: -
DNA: TGTGCCAGCAGCCAATCGGGACAGGGAACCTACGAGCAGTACTTC
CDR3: CASSQSGQGTYEQYF

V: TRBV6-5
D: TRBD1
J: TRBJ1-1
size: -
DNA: TGTGCCAGCAGTTACCGGACAGGTGAAGCTTTCTTT
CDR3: CASSYRTGEAFF

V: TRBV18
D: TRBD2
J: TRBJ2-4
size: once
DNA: TGTGCCAGCTCACCGAGGACTAGCGGGGGGCAGGAGAGAAACATTCAGTACTTC
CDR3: CASSPRTSGGQERNIQYF

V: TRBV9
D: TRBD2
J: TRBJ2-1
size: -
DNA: TGTGCCAGCAGCCCTGGCGGGGGGGCCTACAATGAGCAGTTCTTC
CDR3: CASSPGGGAYNEQFF

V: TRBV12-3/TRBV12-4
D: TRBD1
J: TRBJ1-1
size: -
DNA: TGTGCCAGTGCCGGGACAGTGCCTGTTTTTTTCTTT
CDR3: CASAGTVPVFFF

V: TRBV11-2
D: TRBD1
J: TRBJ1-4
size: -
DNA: TGTGCCAGCAGCTTATCCCAAGACAGGGAAGAAAAACTGTTTTTT
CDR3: CASSLSQDREEKLFF

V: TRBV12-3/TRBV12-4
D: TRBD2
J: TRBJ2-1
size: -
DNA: TGTGCCACCATCAGCGGGGGGCTGCCGTTCTTC
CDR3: CATISGGLPFF

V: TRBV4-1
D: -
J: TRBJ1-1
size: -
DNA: TGCGCCAGCAGCCTTCGCGGGGGGACGAAGGGAAGTGAAGCTTTCTTT
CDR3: CASSLRGGTKGSEAFF

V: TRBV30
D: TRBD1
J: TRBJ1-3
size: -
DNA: TGTGCCTGGAGGGCGGACAGGGTGAACACCATATATTTT
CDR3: CAWRADRVNTIYF

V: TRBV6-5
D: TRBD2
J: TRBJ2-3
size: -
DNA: TGTGCCAGCAGTTACGCGGGGGGCACAGATACGCAGTATTTT
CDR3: CASSYAGGTDTQYF

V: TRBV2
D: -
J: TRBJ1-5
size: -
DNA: TGTGCCAGCAAGGTGGCAGGTAGCAATCAGCCCCAGCATTTT
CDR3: CASKVAGSNQPQHF

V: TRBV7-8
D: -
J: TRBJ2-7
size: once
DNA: TGTGCCAGCAGTCTACAGGGTCTTATCTACGAGCAGTACTTC
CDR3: CASSLQGLIYEQYF

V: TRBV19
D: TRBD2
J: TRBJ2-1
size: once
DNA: TGTGCCAGTAGTCCGCTAGCGGGGGGCTACAATGAGCAGTTCTTC
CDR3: CASSPLAGGYNEQFF

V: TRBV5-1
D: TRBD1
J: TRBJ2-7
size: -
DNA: TGCGCCAGCAGCTTGGCGATGGTCGGGACAGGTGAGCAGTACTTC
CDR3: CASSLAMVGTGEQYF

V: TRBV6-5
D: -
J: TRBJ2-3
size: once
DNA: TGTGCCAGCACCCCGGGGGGCAGGAACACAGATACGCAGTATTTT
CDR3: CASTPGGRNTDTQYF

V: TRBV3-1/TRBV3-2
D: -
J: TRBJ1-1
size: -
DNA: TGTGCCAGCAGCCCCTCTCAGGTGAACACTGAAGCTTTCTTT
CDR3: CASSPSQVNTEAFF

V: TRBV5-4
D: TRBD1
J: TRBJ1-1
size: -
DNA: TGTGCCAGCAGCTCAAGGACAGGGCGTTTGGGAGCTTTCTTT
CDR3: CASSSRTGRLGAFF

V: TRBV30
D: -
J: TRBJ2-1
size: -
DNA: TGTGCCTGGGGGGGGATGGCAGGGAGGCGAAATGAGCAGTTCTTC
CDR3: CAWGGMAGRRNEQFF

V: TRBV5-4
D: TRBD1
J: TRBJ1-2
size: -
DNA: TGTGCCAGCAGCTTGGGTGACAGGGACTATGGCTACACCTTC
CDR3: CASSLGDRDYGYTF

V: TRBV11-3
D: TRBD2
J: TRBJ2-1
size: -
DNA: TGTGCCAGCAGCTTTGGAGGGTCTAGCGGGGGGGCCTACAATGAGCAGTTCTTC
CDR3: CASSFGGSSGGAYNEQFF

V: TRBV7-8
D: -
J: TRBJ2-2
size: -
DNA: TGTGCCAGCAGCTTAAGGCCCCGGTCAGGGTCCGGGGAGCTGTTTTTT
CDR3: CASSLRPRSGSGELFF

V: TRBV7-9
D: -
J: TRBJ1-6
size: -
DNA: TGTGCCAGCAGCTACCGGACCGGCGGGCTTAATTCACCCCTCCACTTT
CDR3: CASSYRTGGLNSPLHF

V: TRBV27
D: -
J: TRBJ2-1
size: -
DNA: TGTGCCAGCAGTTTAACTCCCTATTGGGCATACAATGAGCAGTTCTTC
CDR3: CASSLTPYWAYNEQFF

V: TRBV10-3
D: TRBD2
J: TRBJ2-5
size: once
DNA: TGTGCCATCAAAAGAGGCGGGGGGGCACAGGAGACCCAGTACTTC
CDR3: CAIKRGGGAQETQYF

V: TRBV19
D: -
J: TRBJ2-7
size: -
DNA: TGTGCCAGTAGTATTACATTTGGGCCTTACGAGCAGTACTTC
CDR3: CASSITFGPYEQYF

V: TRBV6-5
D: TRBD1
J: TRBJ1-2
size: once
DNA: TGTGCCAGCAGGCCGGGGACAGGGGGCGTCTATGGCTACACCTTC
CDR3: CASRPGTGGVYGYTF

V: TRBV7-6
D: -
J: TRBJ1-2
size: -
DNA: TGTGCCAGCAGCTTGAGGAGCGGCACCCCGGGTGGCTACACCTTC
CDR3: CASSLRSGTPGGYTF

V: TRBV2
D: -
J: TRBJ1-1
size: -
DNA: TGTGCCACCAAAAGCGGGCGTACAGGGAACACTGAAGCTTTCTTT
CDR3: CATKSGRTGNTEAFF

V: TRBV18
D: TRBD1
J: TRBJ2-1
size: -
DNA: TGTGCCAGCTCACCAGGACAGGGCTCCTACAATGAGCAGTTCTTC
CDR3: CASSPGQGSYNEQFF

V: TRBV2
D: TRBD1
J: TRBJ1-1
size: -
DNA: TGTGCCAGCGTCGTACAGGGGGCGGTTACTGAAGCTTTCTTT
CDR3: CASVVQGAVTEAFF

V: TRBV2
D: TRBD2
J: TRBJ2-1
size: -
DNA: TGTGCCAGCAGTGAACGGCGGGGGGTATTTAATGAGCAGTTCTTC
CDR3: CASSERRGVFNEQFF

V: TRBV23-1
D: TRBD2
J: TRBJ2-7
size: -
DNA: TGCGCCAGCAGTCAACCAGGACTAGCGGGGCGCTACGAGCAGTACTTC
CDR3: CASSQPGLAGRYEQYF

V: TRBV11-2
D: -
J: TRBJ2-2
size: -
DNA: TGTGCCAGCGGCACGAACACCGGGGAGCTGTTTTTT
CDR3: CASGTNTGELFF

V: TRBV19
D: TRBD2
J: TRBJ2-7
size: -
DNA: TGTGCCAGTAAATCGGGGACTAGAGGGGTGCAGTACTTC
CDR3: CASKSGTRGVQYF

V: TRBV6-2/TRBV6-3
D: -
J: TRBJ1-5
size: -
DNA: TGTGCCAGCAGTTATCCCACCAGAGGAGGTAAACAGCCCCAGCATTTT
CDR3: CASSYPTRGGKQPQHF

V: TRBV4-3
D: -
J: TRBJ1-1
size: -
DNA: TGCGCCAGCAGCCAAGTCTTGGGGGAGGACACTGAAGCTTTCTTT
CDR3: CASSQVLGEDTEAFF

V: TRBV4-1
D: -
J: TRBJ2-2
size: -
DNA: TGCGCCAGCAGCCAAGTCGAAGTAGCGGTGCTCACCGGGGAGCTGTTTTTT
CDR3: CASSQVEVAVLTGELFF

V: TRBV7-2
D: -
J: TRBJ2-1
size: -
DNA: TGTGCCAGCAGCTTAGGGGGACAACCCTACAATGAGCAGTTCTTC
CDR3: CASSLGGQPYNEQFF

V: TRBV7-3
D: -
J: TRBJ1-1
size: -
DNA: TGTGCCAGCAGCTTAGACAGTATGAACACTGAAGCTTTCTTT
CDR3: CASSLDSMNTEAFF

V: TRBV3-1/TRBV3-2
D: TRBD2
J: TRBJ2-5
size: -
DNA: TGTGCCAGCAGCCCGGCGGGGGGCCAAGAGACCCAGTACTTC
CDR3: CASSPAGGQETQYF

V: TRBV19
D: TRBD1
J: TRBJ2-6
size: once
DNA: TGTGCCAGTTCATCCGGGACAGCAAGCTCTGGGGCCAACGTCCTGACTTTC
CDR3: CASSSGTASSGANVLTF

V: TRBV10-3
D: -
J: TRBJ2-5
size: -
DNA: TGTGCCATCAGTCAGACAAGCCAAGAGACCCAGTACTTC
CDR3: CAISQTSQETQYF

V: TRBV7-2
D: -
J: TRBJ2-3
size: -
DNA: TGTGCCAGCAGCTCGACCCTCCTTAGTCGGGTGCAGTATTTT
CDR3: CASSSTLLSRVQYF

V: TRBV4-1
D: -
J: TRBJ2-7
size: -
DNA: TGCGCCAGCAGCCAAGACTCACAGTATGGCGAGCAGTACTTC
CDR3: CASSQDSQYGEQYF

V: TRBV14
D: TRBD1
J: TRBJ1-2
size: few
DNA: TGTGCCAGCAGCCCGGGACAGGGCTATGGCTACACCTTC
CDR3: CASSPGQGYGYTF

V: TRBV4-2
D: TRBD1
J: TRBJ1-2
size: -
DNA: TGTGCCAGCAGCTCCCGGGACAGAGAATACTACACCTTC
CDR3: CASSSRDREYYTF

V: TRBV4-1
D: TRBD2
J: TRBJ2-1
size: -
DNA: TGCGCCAGCAGCCAAGATGAGTCGTTGGGGACTAGGACCTATGAGCAGTTCTTC
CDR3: CASSQDESLGTRTYEQFF

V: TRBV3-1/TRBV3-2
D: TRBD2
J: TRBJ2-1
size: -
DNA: TGTGCCAGCAGCACCCGAGCGGGGGGGCTTGGCAATGAGCAGTTCTTC
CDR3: CASSTRAGGLGNEQFF

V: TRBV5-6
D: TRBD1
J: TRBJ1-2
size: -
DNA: TGTGCCAGCAGCTCCGGACAGGGGATGATTGGCTACACCTTC
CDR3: CASSSGQGMIGYTF

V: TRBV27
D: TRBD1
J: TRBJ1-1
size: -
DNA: TGTGCCAGCAGTTACGGACAGGGGGTGACTGAAGCTTTCTTT
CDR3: CASSYGQGVTEAFF